This record concerns one T cell receptor (beta chain) sequence. The antigen is not known. The data derive from a study of cytomegalovirus exposure and HLA in healthy donors. Study as a whole: Earlier, about 180 million T cells were analyzed, and some 120 million unique TCR beta sequences were found among them.

Findings and limits, study-wide: Researchers reported that a few CMV-associated chains were confirmed in vitro as CMV antigen-specific.

Use of 60 Vbeta and 13 Jbeta primers characterized the PCR. Assay used: immunoSEQ multiplex PCR; TCRdb lists only in-frame clones, some missing. The data contain some 150,000 clones, roughly 80% of them singletons. Despite likely unrecorded immune exposures, the donors were nominally healthy at the time of sampling. The CDR3 totals 16 residues. Trimming removed 0 bases from V and 5 bases from J, with 17 bases in between. Germline V gene sequence: CDR1 SGHDT, CDR2 YYEEEE. Specimen: PBMCs. The clonotype originates from a man aged 40-49 years in good health and CMV-seronegative. The chain has TRBV5-6 and TRBJ1-1, with D tentatively TRBD1 (5 bases). CDR3 bases: TGTGCCAGCAGCTTGGGTGGGGCAGGGTTTGGGACTGAAGCTTTCTTT. Translation: CASSLGGAGFGTEAFF.